This is a list of T cell receptor gamma chains from one sample in a study of Vδ1+ human thymocytes. TCRdb called clones anew from the multiplex PCR reads with CATT. The sample has 20,000 to 25,000 gamma-chain clones, about 13% seen once. Material: Vdelta1+ gamma-delta thymocytes from the thymus. Receptors were obtained from a child less than two years old who had congenital heart surgery. CDR3s include the opening cysteine and the closing phenylalanine or tryptophan. The size entry is marked missing in some rows and otherwise reads once, few, many or a size class.

j_gene	abundance	v_gene	CDR3nt	CDR3aa
TRGJP2	NA	TRGV5	TGTGCCACCTGGGAGAATGATTGGATCAAGACGTTT	CATWENDWIKTF
TRGJP2	NA	TRGV4	TGTGCCACCTGGGACGACGTCTTGAGTGATTGGATCAAGACGTTT	CATWDDVLSDWIKTF
TRGJ1/TRGJ2	few	TRGV9	TGTGCCTTGTGGGACAGGGGTTATTATAAGAAACTCTTT	CALWDRGYYKKLF
TRGJ1/TRGJ2	NA	TRGV4	TGTGCCACCTGGAACGATAAGAAACTCTTT	CATWNDKKLF
TRGJ1/TRGJ2	NA	TRGV9	TGTGCCTTGTGGGAGGTGGAGGAGGATTATTATAAGAAACTCTTT	CALWEVEEDYYKKLF
TRGJ1/TRGJ2	NA	TRGV4	TGTGCCACCTGGAATGGTCTGGAGAATTATTATAAGAAACTCTTT	CATWNGLENYYKKLF
TRGJ1/TRGJ2	few	TRGV9	TGTGCCTTGTGCGTCTCTTATAAGAAACTCTTT	CALCVSYKKLF
TRGJ1/TRGJ2	NA	TRGV4	TGTGCCACCTGGAATGGGTCTTGGTATTATAAGAAACTCTTT	CATWNGSWYYKKLF
TRGJP1	NA	TRGV9	TGTGCCTTGTGGGAGCCAGTTTATACCACTGGTTGGTTCAAGATATTT	CALWEPVYTTGWFKIF
TRGJ1/TRGJ2	few	TRGV4	TGTGCCACCTGGGATGGGGAAAAATGGAAGAAACTCTTT	CATWDGEKWKKLF
TRGJP1	NA	TRGV8	TGTGCCACCTGGGATAGGCACCTTGGTTGGTTCAAGATATTT	CATWDRHLGWFKIF
TRGJ1/TRGJ2	NA	TRGV3	TGTGCCACCTGGGCCAAATTAAGGCGGAAACTCTTT	CATWAKLRRKLF
TRGJP	NA	TRGV9	TGTGCCTTGTGGGAGCCCCGGGGAGAGTTGGGCAAAAAAATCAAGGTATTT	CALWEPRGELGKKIKVF
TRGJ1/TRGJ2	few	TRGV5	TGTGCCACCTGGGGATCGAATTATTATAAGAAACTCTTT	CATWGSNYYKKLF
TRGJP2	NA	TRGV4	TGTGCCACCTGGGAGAGAAGTAGTGATTGGATCAAGACGTTT	CATWERSSDWIKTF
TRGJ1/TRGJ2	medium-sized	TRGV4	TGTGCCACCTGGTCCCCGTGCCATTATAAGAAACTCTTT	CATWSPCHYKKLF
TRGJP2	NA	TRGV3	TGTGCCACCTGGGACAGGCCCGATTGGATCAAGACGTTT	CATWDRPDWIKTF
TRGJ1/TRGJ2	NA	TRGV9	TGTGCCTTGTGGGAGATTCATAAGAAACTCTTT	CALWEIHKKLF
TRGJ1/TRGJ2	few	TRGV8	TGTGCCACCTGGGATAGGCCGGGCCTTAAGAAACTCTTT	CATWDRPGLKKLF
TRGJ1/TRGJ2	few	TRGV4	TGTGCCACCTGGGATATAGGACCTTATTATAAGAAACTCTTT	CATWDIGPYYKKLF
TRGJ1/TRGJ2	NA	TRGV4	TGTGCCACCTGGAATCAGAATTATTATAAGAAACTCTTT	CATWNQNYYKKLF
TRGJ1/TRGJ2	few	TRGV9	TGTGCCTTGTGGGATCCTCCTTATTATAAGAAACTCTTT	CALWDPPYYKKLF
TRGJ1/TRGJ2	few	TRGV3	TGTGCCACCTGGGACGGACCCCTCCATTATTATAAGAAACTCTTT	CATWDGPLHYYKKLF
TRGJ1/TRGJ2	NA	TRGV8	TGTGCCACCTGGGGTACGGGCCCAAATTATTATAAGAAACTCTTT	CATWGTGPNYYKKLF
TRGJP2	NA	TRGV4	TGTGCCACCTGGAAGGGCACAAGTAGTGATTGGATCAAGACGTTT	CATWKGTSSDWIKTF
TRGJ1/TRGJ2	NA	TRGV4	TGTGCCACCTGGGATGGGCGGGAGAAACTCTTT	CATWDGREKLF
TRGJ1/TRGJ2	few	TRGV8	TGTGCCACCTGGGCCCGGTGGGGCTATAAGAAACTCTTT	CATWARWGYKKLF
TRGJP2	NA	TRGV9	TGTGCCTTGTGGGATAAGGAGGGTAGTGATTGGATCAAGACGTTT	CALWDKEGSDWIKTF
TRGJ1/TRGJ2	few	TRGV4	TGTGCCACCTGGGATCAGTGTTATAAGAAACTCTTT	CATWDQCYKKLF
TRGJ1/TRGJ2	few	TRGV9	TGTGCCTTGTGGGAGGTGCGAGAGTATTATAAGAAACTCTTT	CALWEVREYYKKLF
TRGJ1/TRGJ2	NA	TRGV4	TGTGCCACCTGGGATGGGACGTATTATAAGAAACTCTTT	CATWDGTYYKKLF
TRGJP1	NA	TRGV8	TGTGCCACCTGGGACCTCTATACCACTGGTTGGTTCAAGATATTT	CATWDLYTTGWFKIF
TRGJ1/TRGJ2	NA	TRGV9	TGTGCCTTGTGGGAGGTGAAGGATTATAAGAAACTCTTT	CALWEVKDYKKLF
TRGJ1/TRGJ2	NA	TRGV2	TGTGCCACCTGGGACGGGCGGCGGCCCCTATGTGAGAAACTCTTT	CATWDGRRPLCEKLF
TRGJ1/TRGJ2	NA	TRGV9	TGTGCCTTGTGGGGTATTTATTATAAGAAACTCTTT	CALWGIYYKKLF
TRGJ1/TRGJ2	NA	TRGV5	TGTGCCACCTGGGACAGACTATATTATAAGAAACTCTTT	CATWDRLYYKKLF
TRGJ1/TRGJ2	NA	TRGV5	TGTGCCACCTGGGACCGTCCTAGCGGGCATAAGAAACTCTTT	CATWDRPSGHKKLF
TRGJ1/TRGJ2	NA	TRGV5	TGTGCCACCTGGGACCGACCGAATTATTATAAGAAACTCTTT	CATWDRPNYYKKLF
TRGJ1/TRGJ2	few	TRGV4	TGTGCCACCTGGGCCAGGGGTTGTTATAAGAAACTCTTT	CATWARGCYKKLF
TRGJ1/TRGJ2	few	TRGV5	TGTGCCACCTGGGACCAGGGATATAAGAAACTCTTT	CATWDQGYKKLF
TRGJ1/TRGJ2	medium-sized	TRGV9	TGTGCCTTGTGGGAGTGTAAGAAACTCTTT	CALWECKKLF
TRGJP2	NA	TRGV4	TGTGCCACCTGGAATGGGGTGAGGATCAAGACGTTT	CATWNGVRIKTF
TRGJP1	NA	TRGV4	TGTGCCACCTGGGATGGAACTGGTTGGTTCAAGATATTT	CATWDGTGWFKIF
TRGJ1/TRGJ2	few	TRGV9	TGTGCCTTGTGGGATGCCCTGAATTATTATAAGAAACTCTTT	CALWDALNYYKKLF
TRGJ1/TRGJ2	few	TRGV5	TGTGCCACCTGGGACAGGCCCCGGGGTTATAAGAAACTCTTT	CATWDRPRGYKKLF
TRGJ1/TRGJ2	NA	TRGV4	TGTGCCACCTGGAATGACGGCTATTATAAGAAACTCTTT	CATWNDGYYKKLF
TRGJ1/TRGJ2	NA	TRGV5	TGTGCCACCTGGGATCCAAGGGCCTCATGGTATAAGAAACTCTTT	CATWDPRASWYKKLF
TRGJ1/TRGJ2	NA	TRGV4	TGTGCCACCTGGGTTTTTAAGAAACTCTTT	CATWVFKKLF
TRGJ1/TRGJ2	NA	TRGV4	TGTGCCACCTGGGATGGGATCCCTTATTATAAGAAACTCTTT	CATWDGIPYYKKLF
TRGJ1/TRGJ2	NA	TRGV5	TGTGCCACCTGGGACCGAAACTCGAATTATTATAAGAAACTCTTT	CATWDRNSNYYKKLF